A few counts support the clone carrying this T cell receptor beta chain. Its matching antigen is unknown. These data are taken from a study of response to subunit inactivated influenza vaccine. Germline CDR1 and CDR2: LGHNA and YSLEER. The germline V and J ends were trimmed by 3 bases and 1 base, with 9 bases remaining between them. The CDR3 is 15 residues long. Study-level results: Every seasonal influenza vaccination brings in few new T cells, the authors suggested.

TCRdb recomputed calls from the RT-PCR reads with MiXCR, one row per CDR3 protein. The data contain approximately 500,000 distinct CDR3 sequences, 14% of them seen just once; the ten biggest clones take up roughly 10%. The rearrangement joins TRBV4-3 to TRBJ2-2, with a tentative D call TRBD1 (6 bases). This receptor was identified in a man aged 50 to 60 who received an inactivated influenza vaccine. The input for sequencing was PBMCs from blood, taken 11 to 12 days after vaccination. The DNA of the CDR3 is TGCGCCAGCAGCCAGGAGACAGGGAACACCGGGGAGCTGTTTTTT. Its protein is CASSQETGNTGELFF.